This TCR beta chain originates from a study of Graves' ophthalmopathy and Graves' hyperthyroidism. Moderate-to-severe activity, CAS at least 3, NOSPECS at least 4 and duration under 3 months characterized donors with ophthalmopathy. Ten or more counts support this clonotype. The antigen is not known. Points from the study as a whole: Most thyroid clonotypes expanded beyond 0.001 frequency were also found in blood. A classifier, a 13-signature model, separated ophthalmopathy from stable hyperthyroidism with 87.88% sensitivity and 75% to 82% specificity. The model forecast ophthalmopathy progression, reaching 70.59% sensitivity and approximately 72% specificity.

RNA transcripts were the source from which TCR beta CDR3 regions were amplified. Following a first-round RT-PCR that used HTBI primers, a second-round multiplex PCR was carried out. TCRdb re-called the multiplex PCR reads through MiXCR, storing one row per CDR3 protein. Of about 660,000 distinct CDR3 sequences listed, 35% to 50% are singletons. The CDR3 sequence is 14 residues long. Between the trimmed V and J ends, which lost 1 base and 2 bases, there was a span of 6 bases. Sequencing was performed on peripheral blood. The receptor was isolated from an adult man with Graves' ophthalmopathy. J is TRBJ1-5 and V is TRBV12-3 or TRBV12-4; no clear D. The CDR3 sequence is CASSLVRGNQPQHF. CDR3 nucleotide sequence: TGTGCCAGCAGTTTAGTTCGGGGCAATCAGCCCCAGCATTTT.